This passage covers 19 T cell receptor beta chains from one sample sequenced in a study of blood T cell repertoires in COVID-19. Sequencing used immunoSEQ multiplex PCR; TCRdb keeps in-frame clones, though not all of them. In the table there are 110,000 to 150,000 clones, roughly 76% of which are singletons. Input material: peripheral blood. The source is a man older than 75 with acute or convalescent COVID-19.

The CDR3 is CASQAAPFYTGELFF. DNA for the CDR3: TGTGCCAGCCAAGCTGCCCCCTTCTACACCGGGGAGCTGTTTTTT. The genes are TRBV6-5 and TRBJ2-2, with D uncertain. The CDR3 loop spans 15 amino acids. Germline CDR1 and CDR2: MNHEY and SVGAGI. Deletions cut 8 bases from V and 3 bases from J, with 16 bases between.

This clone was seen more than once but under ten times. This chain connects TRBV5-4 to TRBJ2-3; 11 bases line up with TRBD2. V was pared by 4 bases and J by 1 base, with 2 bases of the junction left unmatched. The CDR3 runs 15 residues. The germline V gene encodes CDR1 SGHNT and CDR2 YYREEE (reference sequence). CDR3 DNA sequence: TGTGCCAGCAGCCCGGGACTAGCGGGCACAGATACGCAGTATTTT. This codes for CASSPGLAGTDTQYF.

V is TRBV6-5 and J is TRBJ1-3; the D gene is possibly TRBD1 (5 bases). From germline, CDR1 is MNHEY and CDR2 SVGAGI. The ends were cut back, 7 bases at V and 6 bases at J, with 16 bases in the middle. The CDR3 covers 14 residues. The chain's CDR3 is CASISQAYLNTIYF. Written as DNA, the CDR3 is TGTGCCAGCATTTCACAGGCCTACCTAAACACCATATATTTT.

The chain uses TRBV28 and TRBJ2-7; D is possibly TRBD1 (6 bases). Germline-derived CDR1 and CDR2 are MDHEN and SYDVKM. The CDR3 runs to 13 residues. V dropped 5 bases and J dropped 2 bases, with 10 bases sitting between them. The CDR3 protein is CASSNRATYEQYF. The CDR3, as DNA: TGTGCCAGCAGTAACAGGGCAACCTACGAGCAGTACTTC. Full variable domain (outside the CDR3, taken from reference TRBV28 and TRBJ2-7): DVKVTQSSRYLVKRTGEKVFLECVQDMDHENMFWYRQDPGLGLRLIYFSYDVKMKEKGDIPEGYSVSREKKERFSLILESASTNQTSMYLCASSNRATYEQYFGPGTRLTVT.

This clone appeared once. V gene TRBV29-1 combines with J gene TRBJ1-2, with D possibly being TRBD1 (5 bases). This CDR3 has 14 residues. The V end lost 1 base, the J end lost 0 bases, and 9 bases lay between the germline ends. CDR1 is SQVTM, CDR2 ANQGSEA, per germline. The CDR3 loop is CSVEGQSTNYGYTF. The CDR3 bases are TGCAGCGTTGAAGGACAGTCAACTAACTATGGCTACACCTTC.

The J gene is TRBJ2-2, the V gene TRBV3-1 (or the pseudogene TRBV3-2); TRBD2 is a possible D gene (5 bases). The CDR3 extends over 16 amino acids. Germline loops: CDR1 LGHDT, CDR2 YNNKEL (reference sequence). V was trimmed by 4 bases and J by 6 bases, leaving 18 bases between them. The CDR3 DNA reads TGTGCCAGCAGCCTTGTCGCTCCCACTAGATCCGGGGAGCTGTTTTTT. Protein: CASSLVAPTRSGELFF.

The chain has TRBV2 and TRBJ2-2; 7 positions match TRBD2. After removal of 8 bases from V and 6 bases from J, the junction contained 3 bases not matched to a gene. The CDR3 loop spans 12 amino acids. Germline V gene lookup returns CDR1 SNHLY and CDR2 FYNNEI. The CDR3 nucleotides read TGTGCCAGCTTTACTAGCGCCGGGGAGCTGTTTTTT. Protein product: CASFTSAGELFF.

This clone was found once. V is TRBV15 and J is TRBJ2-7, with TRBD1 identical over 8 bases. V was clipped by 3 bases and J by 2 bases; unmatched bases: 3. From germline, CDR1 is LNHNV and CDR2 YYDKDF (reference sequence). The CDR3 has 14 amino acids. This CDR3 reads CATSRQGATYEQYF. The CDR3 bases are TGTGCCACCAGCAGGCAGGGGGCCACCTACGAGCAGTACTTC. The variable domain in full, with the rest retrieved from reference TRBV15 and TRBJ2-7, is DAMVIQNPRYQVTQFGKPVTLSCSQTLNHNVMYWYQQKSSQAPKLLFHYYDKDFNNEADTPDNFQSRRPNTSFCFLDIRSPGLGDTAMYLCATSRQGATYEQYFGPGTRLTVT.

The chain has TRBV19 and TRBJ2-7; the match to TRBD2 covers 7 bases. The CDR3 is 14 residues long. Germline trimming cut 5 bases from V and 1 base from J; bases unmatched to any gene: 5. The germline CDR1 and CDR2 sequences are LNHDA and SQIVND (reference sequence). In DNA, the CDR3 is TGTGCCAGTAGTTCCCGGACTAGATCCTACGAGCAGTACTTC. Its protein product is CASSSRTRSYEQYF.

The gene calls are TRBV6-6 and TRBJ2-7, with 8 bases matching TRBD2. V lost 6 bases to trimming and J lost 3 bases; unmatched junction nucleotides: 10. From germline, CDR1 is MNHNY and CDR2 SVGAGI (reference sequence). CDR3 length: 15 residues. This chain's CDR3 is CASRAGVTRDYEQYF. The CDR3 region has the DNA TGTGCCAGCAGAGCGGGGGTTACCAGAGACTACGAGCAGTACTTC.

In its sample, this clone was seen a few times. The J gene is TRBJ1-6, the V gene TRBV11-2; D perhaps matches TRBD1 (5 bases). Germline V gene sequence: CDR1 SGHAT, CDR2 FQNNGV. CDR3 length: 11 residues. Trimming pared 1 base from V and 15 bases from J, leaving 7 bases between. CDR3 in DNA: TGTGCCAGCAGCTTAGGACAGAGCCTCCACTTT. Its protein is CASSLGQSLHF.

This chain joins TRBV18 and TRBJ2-5; D possibly corresponds to TRBD2 (7 bases). CDR1 is KGHSH, CDR2 LQKENI, per germline. Trimming cost V 3 bases and J 5 bases, with 19 bases left between them. The CDR3 loop spans 16 amino acids. This chain's CDR3 is CASSPRGRRAAETQYF. The CDR3 DNA reads TGTGCCAGCTCACCGCGGGGGCGCCGAGCGGCGGAGACCCAGTACTTC.

The rearrangement uses TRBV7-2 and TRBJ2-5; no firm D call. Germline CDR1 and CDR2: SGHTA and FQGNSA. Trimming took off 1 base at V and 5 bases at J, with 11 bases between the two ends. CDR3 size: 14 residues. CDR3 DNA sequence: TGTGCCAGCAGCTTAGGGATTAGCTACGAGACCCAGTACTTC. Translation gives CASSLGISYETQYF.

The CDR3 bases are TGTGCCAGCAGCTCGGAAACAGGGGGCTACACTGAAGCTTTCTTT. It encodes CASSSETGGYTEAFF. This chain connects TRBV9 to TRBJ1-1; TRBD1 agrees at 9 bases. This CDR3 has 15 amino acids. J was trimmed by 3 bases and V by 4 bases; bases with no gene match: 7. CDR1 and CDR2 from the germline V gene are SGDLS and YYNGEE.

This chain's CDR3 is CSVEDGGAYYNEQFF. As DNA, the CDR3 is TGCAGCGTTGAAGACGGGGGGGCCTACTACAATGAGCAGTTCTTC. This rearrangement joins TRBV29-1 to TRBJ2-1; 8 nucleotides align to TRBD2. In germline, CDR1 is SQVTM, CDR2 ANQGSEA. Losses at the gene ends were 0 bases for V and 3 bases for J; bases not matched to a gene: 4. The CDR3 consists of 15 residues.

This chain joins TRBV19 and TRBJ2-5; D may be TRBD1 (6 bases). This CDR3 has 13 residues. Germline V CDR1 and CDR2: LNHDA, SQIVND (reference sequence). The germline V and J ends were trimmed by 8 bases and 2 bases, with 12 bases remaining between them. The CDR3 nucleotides read TGTGCCAGTGCCGGACAGTCACAAGAGACCCAGTACTTC. It specifies CASAGQSQETQYF. Combining the CDR3 with reference TRBV19 and TRBJ2-5 gives the whole variable domain DGGITQSPKYLFRKEGQNVTLSCEQNLNHDAMYWYRQDPGQGLRLIYYSQIVNDFQKGDIAEGYSVSREKKESFPLTVTSAQKNPTAFYLCASAGQSQETQYFGPGTRLLVL.

This clone came up a few times. The chain employs TRBV11-2 and TRBJ1-1, with 10 positions matching TRBD1. Germline trimming cut 3 bases from V and 10 bases from J; bases unmatched to any gene: 5. Germline V gene data show CDR1 as SGHAT and CDR2 as FQNNGV. The CDR3 consists of 13 residues. The CDR3 sequence is CASSLGQGRGAFF. The CDR3 DNA reads as TGTGCCAGCAGCTTGGGACAGGGGCGAGGAGCTTTCTTT.

The chain is built from TRBV5-1 and TRBJ1-6, with D unclear. The V gene lost 1 base and the J gene lost 7 bases, with 15 bases spanning the gap. Germline V gives CDR1 SGHRS, CDR2 YFSETQ. CDR3 size: 16 residues. The CDR3 loop is CASSLFVPGLNSPLHF. The CDR3 coding sequence is TGCGCCAGCAGCTTGTTTGTCCCGGGTTTGAATTCACCCCTCCACTTT.

The rearrangement links TRBV28 to TRBJ1-1, with D unresolved. From germline, CDR1 is MDHEN and CDR2 SYDVKM. The length of the CDR3 is 14 residues. The V end was cut by 6 bases, the J end by 8 bases, with 19 bases between. Here the CDR3 reads CASSTFPVRVEAFF. Written as DNA, the CDR3 is TGTGCCAGCAGCACCTTTCCGGTTAGAGTAGAAGCTTTCTTT.